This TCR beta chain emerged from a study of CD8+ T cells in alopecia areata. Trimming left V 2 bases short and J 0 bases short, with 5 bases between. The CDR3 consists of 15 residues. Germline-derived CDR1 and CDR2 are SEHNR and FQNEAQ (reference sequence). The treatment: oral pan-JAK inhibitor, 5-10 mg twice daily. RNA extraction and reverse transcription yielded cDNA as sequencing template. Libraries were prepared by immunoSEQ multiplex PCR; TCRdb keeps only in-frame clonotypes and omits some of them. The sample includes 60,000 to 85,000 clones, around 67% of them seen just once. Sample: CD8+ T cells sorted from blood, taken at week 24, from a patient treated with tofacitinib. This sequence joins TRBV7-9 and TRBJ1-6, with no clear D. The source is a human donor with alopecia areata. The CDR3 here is CASSLQSSYNSPLHF. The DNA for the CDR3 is TGTGCCAGCAGCTTACAGAGCTCCTATAATTCACCCCTCCACTTT.